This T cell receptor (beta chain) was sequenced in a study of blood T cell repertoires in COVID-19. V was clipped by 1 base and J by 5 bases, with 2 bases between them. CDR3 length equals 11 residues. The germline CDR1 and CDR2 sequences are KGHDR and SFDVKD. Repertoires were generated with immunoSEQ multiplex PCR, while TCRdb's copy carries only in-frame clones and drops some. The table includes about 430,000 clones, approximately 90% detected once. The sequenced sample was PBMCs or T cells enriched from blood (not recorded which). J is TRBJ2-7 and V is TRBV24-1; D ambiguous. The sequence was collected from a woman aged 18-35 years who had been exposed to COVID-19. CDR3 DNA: TGTGCCACCAGTGATTTTAACGAGCAGTACTTC. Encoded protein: CATSDFNEQYF.